This T cell receptor (beta chain) was observed in a study of beta chain features in type 1 diabetes. The wider study: Patient and healthy donor groups were alike in age, gender and cell yields.

Sampling consisted of one heparinised blood draw per donor, averaging roughly 0.12 L. CD45RO/CCR7/CD25/CD127/CD95/CD27 separated CD4+ naive, central memory, regulatory and stem cell-like memory cells by sorting. All of the isolated RNA was reverse transcribed, so expressed TCRB transcripts were sequenced. Clones were read by immunoSEQ multiplex PCR, and TCRdb kept only the in-frame ones, dropping some. There are approximately 380,000 clones in the sample; more than 12% occur only once, and more than 0.015% lies in the top ten. V was trimmed by 2 bases and J by 3 bases, leaving 8 bases between them. From germline, CDR1 is SGHRS and CDR2 YFSETQ. The CDR3 runs to 13 residues.

This clonotype was obtained from a woman in her late teens or twenties in good health. This rearrangement joins TRBV5-1 to TRBJ2-5; no definite D call. The material sequenced was naive CD4+ T cells from blood. Here the CDR3 DNA reads TGCGCCAGCAGCTTTGGCAGAAAAGAGACCCAGTACTTC. Amino acids: CASSFGRKETQYF. The variable domain in full, with the rest retrieved from reference TRBV5-1 and TRBJ2-5, is KAGVTQTPRYLIKTRGQQVTLSCSPISGHRSVSWYQQTPGQGLQFLFEYFSETQRNKGNFPGRFSGRQFSNSRSEMNVSTLELGDSALYLCASSFGRKETQYFGPGTRLLVL.